The sequence of this T cell receptor beta chain was determined in a study of blood T cell repertoires in COVID-19. About the study: The cDNA or gDNA used as material had been derived from T cells, B-cell-depleted T cells, or PBMCs.

V dropped 7 bases and J dropped 9 bases, with 13 bases sitting between them. CDR1 and CDR2 (germline): LGHDT, YNNKEL (reference sequence). The CDR3 totals 13 residues. Assay: immunoSEQ multiplex PCR; the TCRdb copy retains only in-frame clones and omits some. The profile shows approximately 330,000 clones, around 90% of them singletons. Patients at the Seattle site were enrolled during active infection and followed longitudinally. The chain couples TRBV3-1 (or the pseudogene TRBV3-2) to TRBJ1-6; no clear D. Input material: peripheral blood. The source is a woman in her thirties or forties with COVID-19, enrolled during active disease. CDR3 DNA sequence: TGTGCCAGCACCCTTCACGAGGGTTCACCCCTCCACTTT. Translating it yields CASTLHEGSPLHF.